These T cell receptor beta chains were read from a single sample in a study of cytomegalovirus exposure and HLA in healthy donors. TCRdb's table, derived via immunoSEQ multiplex PCR, lists solely in-frame clones and lacks some. This repertoire includes some 120,000 clones. Sequenced: PBMCs. Source of these receptors: a man aged 25 to 40 in good health and CMV-seronegative. Each CDR3 is given with its conserved first and last residue. Each record gives: V gene, J gene, D gene, CDR3 protein, CDR3 DNA. The D gene is left open where the match is weak.

v_call: TRBV27
j_call: TRBJ2-1
d_call: NA
cdr3_aa: CASSLTRFSMRSQFF
cdr3_nt: TGTGCCAGCAGTTTGACTAGATTCTCAATGAGATCCCAGTTCTTC

v_call: TRBV19
j_call: TRBJ2-2
d_call: TRBD1
cdr3_aa: CASSIDHGQANTGELFF
cdr3_nt: TGTGCCAGTAGTATAGATCACGGACAGGCGAACACCGGGGAGCTGTTTTTT

v_call: TRBV27
j_call: TRBJ1-2
d_call: TRBD1
cdr3_aa: CASSPRDRALYGYTF
cdr3_nt: TGTGCCAGCAGTCCCCGGGACAGGGCCCTCTATGGCTACACCTTC

v_call: TRBV5-5
j_call: TRBJ1-1
d_call: NA
cdr3_aa: CASSFSDTLNTEAFF
cdr3_nt: TGTGCCAGCAGCTTTAGTGACACCCTGAACACTGAAGCTTTCTTT

v_call: TRBV10-3
j_call: TRBJ2-2
d_call: NA
cdr3_aa: CAIAGVTGELFF
cdr3_nt: TGTGCCATCGCCGGGGTTACCGGGGAGCTGTTTTTT

v_call: TRBV29-1
j_call: TRBJ2-2
d_call: TRBD1
cdr3_aa: CSVGTGGTGELFF
cdr3_nt: TGCAGCGTTGGGACAGGGGGCACCGGGGAGCTGTTTTTT

v_call: TRBV6-6
j_call: TRBJ2-2
d_call: TRBD1
cdr3_aa: CASTGTGGLGIGELFF
cdr3_nt: TGTGCCAGCACCGGGACAGGGGGCTTGGGAATCGGGGAGCTGTTTTTT

v_call: TRBV16
j_call: TRBJ1-5
d_call: NA
cdr3_aa: CASSQGQYDSNQPQHF
cdr3_nt: TGTGCCAGCAGCCAAGGGCAGTATGATAGCAATCAGCCCCAGCATTTT

v_call: TRBV7-9
j_call: TRBJ1-1
d_call: NA
cdr3_aa: CASTLISTEAFF
cdr3_nt: TGTGCCAGCACCCTCATTAGTACTGAAGCTTTCTTT

v_call: TRBV21-1
j_call: TRBJ1-1
d_call: NA
cdr3_aa: CASSLRQISNTEAFF
cdr3_nt: TGTGCCAGCAGCCTTAGACAGATATCGAACACTGAAGCTTTCTTT

v_call: TRBV18
j_call: TRBJ1-2
d_call: NA
cdr3_aa: CASSPLISAGVNYGYTF
cdr3_nt: TGTGCCAGCTCACCACTTATTTCTGCGGGAGTTAACTATGGCTACACCTTC

v_call: TRBV28
j_call: TRBJ2-7
d_call: TRBD1
cdr3_aa: CASSTRQGPYEQYF
cdr3_nt: TGTGCCAGCAGTACCCGACAGGGCCCCTACGAGCAGTACTTC

v_call: TRBV5-1
j_call: TRBJ2-1
d_call: TRBD2
cdr3_aa: CASSAGGPDEQFF
cdr3_nt: TGCGCCAGCAGCGCGGGGGGGCCGGATGAGCAGTTCTTC

v_call: TRBV4-1
j_call: TRBJ1-5
d_call: TRBD1
cdr3_aa: CASSPGQVNQPQHF
cdr3_nt: TGCGCCAGCAGCCCAGGACAGGTCAATCAGCCCCAGCATTTT

v_call: TRBV2
j_call: TRBJ2-7
d_call: TRBD1
cdr3_aa: CASRATGGDYEQYF
cdr3_nt: TGTGCCAGCAGAGCGACAGGGGGCGACTACGAGCAGTACTTC

v_call: TRBV7-9
j_call: TRBJ1-4
d_call: TRBD1
cdr3_aa: CASSSHRGPDEKLFF
cdr3_nt: TGTGCCAGCAGCTCCCACAGGGGGCCGGATGAAAAACTGTTTTTT

v_call: TRBV5-5
j_call: TRBJ2-1
d_call: NA
cdr3_aa: CASSSGGLSYNEQFF
cdr3_nt: TGTGCCAGCAGCTCCGGGGGGCTATCCTACAATGAGCAGTTCTTC

v_call: TRBV15
j_call: TRBJ2-7
d_call: NA
cdr3_aa: CATSRGGEAYEQYF
cdr3_nt: TGTGCCACCAGCAGAGGGGGGGAAGCCTACGAGCAGTACTTC

v_call: TRBV6-1
j_call: TRBJ2-7
d_call: TRBD2
cdr3_aa: CASSEVGLAREQYF
cdr3_nt: TGTGCCAGCAGTGAAGTGGGACTAGCGAGGGAGCAGTACTTC

v_call: TRBV28
j_call: TRBJ1-1
d_call: NA
cdr3_aa: CASSLPGPLQFTTEAFF
cdr3_nt: TGTGCCAGCAGTTTGCCAGGGCCTCTACAATTTACCACTGAAGCTTTCTTT

v_call: TRBV4-3
j_call: TRBJ2-7
d_call: NA
cdr3_aa: CASSIQRGSYEQYF
cdr3_nt: TGCGCCAGCAGCATCCAAAGAGGTAGCTACGAGCAGTACTTC

v_call: TRBV6-4
j_call: TRBJ1-2
d_call: NA
cdr3_aa: CASSRNPQGFYGYTF
cdr3_nt: TGTGCCAGCAGCCGGAACCCTCAGGGCTTCTATGGCTACACCTTC

v_call: TRBV28
j_call: TRBJ1-4
d_call: NA
cdr3_aa: CASSLIQNEKLFF
cdr3_nt: TGTGCCAGCAGTTTAATACAGAATGAAAAACTGTTTTTT

v_call: TRBV25-1
j_call: TRBJ2-5
d_call: TRBD1
cdr3_aa: CASSGTGAGVTQYF
cdr3_nt: TGTGCCAGCAGTGGGACAGGGGCCGGGGTGACCCAGTACTTC

v_call: TRBV28
j_call: TRBJ2-3
d_call: NA
cdr3_aa: CASSLAGKATDTQYF
cdr3_nt: TGTGCCAGCAGTTTAGCCGGGAAGGCGACAGATACGCAGTATTTT

v_call: TRBV5-1
j_call: TRBJ2-3
d_call: TRBD2
cdr3_aa: CASSLRASGATDTQYF
cdr3_nt: TGCGCCAGCAGCTTGAGGGCTAGCGGGGCCACAGATACGCAGTATTTT

v_call: TRBV4-3
j_call: TRBJ2-1
d_call: TRBD1
cdr3_aa: CASSRSQGGHNEQFF
cdr3_nt: TGCGCCAGCAGCCGATCACAGGGGGGACACAATGAGCAGTTCTTC

v_call: TRBV5-4
j_call: TRBJ1-6
d_call: NA
cdr3_aa: CASSLGGSVTYNSPLHF
cdr3_nt: TGTGCCAGCAGCTTGGGGGGCAGCGTCACCTATAATTCACCCCTCCACTTT

v_call: TRBV7-9
j_call: TRBJ1-5
d_call: NA
cdr3_aa: CASSEGGNQPQHF
cdr3_nt: TGTGCCAGCAGCGAGGGCGGCAATCAGCCCCAGCATTTT

v_call: TRBV6-5
j_call: TRBJ1-5
d_call: NA
cdr3_aa: CASSTGRGQPQHF
cdr3_nt: TGTGCCAGCAGTACAGGGAGGGGGCAGCCCCAGCATTTT

v_call: TRBV6-1
j_call: TRBJ1-1
d_call: NA
cdr3_aa: CASSEGKRGLPGVF
cdr3_nt: TGTGCCAGCAGTGAAGGCAAGCGGGGGCTTCCAGGGGTCTTT

v_call: TRBV10-3
j_call: TRBJ1-1
d_call: TRBD1
cdr3_aa: CAVSSQGGNTEAFF
cdr3_nt: TGTGCCGTCTCCTCACAGGGGGGGAACACTGAAGCTTTCTTT

v_call: TRBV5-1
j_call: TRBJ2-3
d_call: NA
cdr3_aa: CASTPGVGFGTDTQYF
cdr3_nt: TGCGCCAGCACCCCGGGGGTGGGGTTTGGCACAGATACGCAGTATTTT

v_call: TRBV2
j_call: TRBJ1-4
d_call: NA
cdr3_aa: CASSEGQKLPSPFF
cdr3_nt: TGTGCCAGCAGTGAGGGTCAGAAACTACCCTCTCCCTTTTTT

v_call: TRBV7-2
j_call: TRBJ2-3
d_call: NA
cdr3_aa: CASSFDGNTDTQYF
cdr3_nt: TGTGCCAGCAGCTTTGACGGGAACACAGATACGCAGTATTTT

v_call: TRBV5-8
j_call: TRBJ2-7
d_call: NA
cdr3_aa: CASSLYVDYEQYF
cdr3_nt: TGTGCCAGCAGCTTGTATGTAGACTACGAGCAGTACTTC

v_call: TRBV7-9
j_call: TRBJ1-4
d_call: NA
cdr3_aa: CASSLAGTTNEKLFF
cdr3_nt: TGTGCCAGCAGCTTAGCCGGGACAACTAATGAAAAACTGTTTTTT

v_call: TRBV7-2
j_call: TRBJ2-5
d_call: NA
cdr3_aa: CASSSGLRETQYF
cdr3_nt: TGTGCCAGCAGCTCAGGGTTGCGAGAGACCCAGTACTTC

v_call: TRBV19
j_call: TRBJ1-2
d_call: TRBD1
cdr3_aa: CASSIYPGQGASGGYTF
cdr3_nt: TGTGCCAGTAGTATTTACCCGGGACAGGGGGCTTCTGGTGGCTACACCTTC

v_call: TRBV11-1
j_call: TRBJ1-1
d_call: TRBD1
cdr3_aa: CASSLWTGRAFF
cdr3_nt: TGTGCCAGCAGCTTATGGACAGGGAGGGCTTTCTTT

v_call: TRBV5-1
j_call: TRBJ2-5
d_call: NA
cdr3_aa: CASSRTVRETQYF
cdr3_nt: TGCGCCAGCAGCCGAACGGTGAGGGAGACCCAGTACTTC

v_call: TRBV27
j_call: TRBJ2-1
d_call: NA
cdr3_aa: CASSLPRGAWFF
cdr3_nt: TGTGCCAGCAGTTTACCCCGGGGAGCGTGGTTCTTC

v_call: TRBV27
j_call: TRBJ2-7
d_call: NA
cdr3_aa: CASSFPGQLEQYF
cdr3_nt: TGTGCCAGCAGTTTCCCCGGACAGCTCGAGCAGTACTTC

v_call: TRBV5-6
j_call: TRBJ2-2
d_call: NA
cdr3_aa: CASSLRLVGNTGELFF
cdr3_nt: TGTGCCAGCAGCTTGCGGCTAGTCGGGAACACCGGGGAGCTGTTTTTT

v_call: TRBV6-1
j_call: TRBJ1-5
d_call: NA
cdr3_aa: CASSEAHGYSNQPQHF
cdr3_nt: TGTGCCAGCAGTGAAGCGCACGGTTATAGCAATCAGCCCCAGCATTTT

v_call: TRBV27
j_call: TRBJ1-2
d_call: NA
cdr3_aa: CASSPGDNYGYTF
cdr3_nt: TGTGCCAGCAGCCCAGGGGATAATTATGGCTACACCTTC

v_call: TRBV15
j_call: TRBJ2-3
d_call: NA
cdr3_aa: CATSGAGAGTDTQYF
cdr3_nt: TGTGCCACCAGCGGCGCGGGGGCGGGTACAGATACGCAGTATTTT

v_call: TRBV7-9
j_call: TRBJ1-6
d_call: NA
cdr3_aa: CASSYRLNSPLHF
cdr3_nt: TGTGCCAGCAGTTACAGGTTAAATTCACCCCTCCACTTT

v_call: TRBV4-2
j_call: TRBJ2-7
d_call: TRBD1
cdr3_aa: CASSHGQGVSSYEQYF
cdr3_nt: TGTGCCAGCAGCCACGGACAGGGAGTTTCGTCCTACGAGCAGTACTTC

v_call: TRBV5-4
j_call: TRBJ2-2
d_call: NA
cdr3_aa: CASSGHGGGRTGELFF
cdr3_nt: TGTGCCAGCAGCGGCCATGGGGGGGGGCGCACCGGGGAGCTGTTTTTT

v_call: TRBV7-2
j_call: TRBJ2-3
d_call: NA
cdr3_aa: CASSLTGAHTDTQYF
cdr3_nt: TGTGCCAGCAGCTTAACGGGAGCCCACACAGATACGCAGTATTTT

v_call: TRBV5-1
j_call: TRBJ2-2
d_call: NA
cdr3_aa: CASSLSAEYTGELFF
cdr3_nt: TGCGCCAGCAGCTTGTCAGCGGAGTACACCGGGGAGCTGTTTTTT

v_call: TRBV5-7
j_call: TRBJ1-6
d_call: NA
cdr3_aa: CASSLSKGGTMSLHF
cdr3_nt: TGTGCCAGCAGCTTGTCTAAGGGTGGGACAATGTCCCTCCACTTT

v_call: TRBV6-1
j_call: TRBJ2-7
d_call: NA
cdr3_aa: CASSVVVSSSYEQYF
cdr3_nt: TGTGCCAGCAGTGTCGTCGTATCCAGCTCCTACGAGCAGTACTTC